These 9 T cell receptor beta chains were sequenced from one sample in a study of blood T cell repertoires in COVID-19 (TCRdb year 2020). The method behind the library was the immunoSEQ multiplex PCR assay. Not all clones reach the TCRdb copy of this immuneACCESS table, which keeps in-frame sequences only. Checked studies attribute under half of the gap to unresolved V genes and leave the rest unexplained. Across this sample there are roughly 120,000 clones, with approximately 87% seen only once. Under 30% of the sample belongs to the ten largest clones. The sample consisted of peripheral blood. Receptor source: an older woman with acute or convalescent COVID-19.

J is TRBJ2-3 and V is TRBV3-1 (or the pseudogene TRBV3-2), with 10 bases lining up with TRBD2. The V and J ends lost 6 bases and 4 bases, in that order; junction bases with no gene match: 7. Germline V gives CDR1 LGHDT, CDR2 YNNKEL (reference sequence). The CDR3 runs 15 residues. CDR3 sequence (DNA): TGTGCCAGCAGGATCAGCGGGGGGGATCCAGATACGCAGTATTTT. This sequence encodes CASRISGGDPDTQYF.

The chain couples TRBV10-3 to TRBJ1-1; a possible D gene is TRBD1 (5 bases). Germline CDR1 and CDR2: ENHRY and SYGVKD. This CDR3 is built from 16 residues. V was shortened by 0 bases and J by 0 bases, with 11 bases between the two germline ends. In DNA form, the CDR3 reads TGTGCCATCAGTGAGTCTTTGAAGGACATGAACACTGAAGCTTTCTTT. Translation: CAISESLKDMNTEAFF.

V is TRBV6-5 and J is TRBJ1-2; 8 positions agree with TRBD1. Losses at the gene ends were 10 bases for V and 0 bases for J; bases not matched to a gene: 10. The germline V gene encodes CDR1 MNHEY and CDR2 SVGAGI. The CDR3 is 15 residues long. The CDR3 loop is CATMGQEVANYGYTF. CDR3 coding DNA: TGTGCCACCATGGGACAGGAAGTAGCTAACTATGGCTACACCTTC.

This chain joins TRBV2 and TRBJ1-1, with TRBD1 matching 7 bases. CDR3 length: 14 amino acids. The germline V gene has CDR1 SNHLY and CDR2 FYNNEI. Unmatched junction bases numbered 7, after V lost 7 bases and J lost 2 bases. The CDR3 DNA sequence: TGTGCCAGCACCCTCGGGACAGCTAACACTGAAGCTTTCTTT. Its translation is CASTLGTANTEAFF.

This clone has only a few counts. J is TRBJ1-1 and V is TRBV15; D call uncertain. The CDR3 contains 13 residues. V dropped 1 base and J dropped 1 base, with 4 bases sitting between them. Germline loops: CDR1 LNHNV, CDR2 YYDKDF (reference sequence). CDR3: CATSRVQNTEAFF. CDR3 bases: TGTGCCACCAGCAGAGTCCAGAACACTGAAGCTTTCTTT.

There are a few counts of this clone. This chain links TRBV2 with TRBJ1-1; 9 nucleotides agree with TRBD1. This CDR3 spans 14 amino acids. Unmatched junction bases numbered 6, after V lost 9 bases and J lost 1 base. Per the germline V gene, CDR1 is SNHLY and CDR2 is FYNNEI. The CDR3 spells CASKTGQGNTEAFF. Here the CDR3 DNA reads TGTGCCAGTAAAACGGGACAGGGGAACACTGAAGCTTTCTTT.

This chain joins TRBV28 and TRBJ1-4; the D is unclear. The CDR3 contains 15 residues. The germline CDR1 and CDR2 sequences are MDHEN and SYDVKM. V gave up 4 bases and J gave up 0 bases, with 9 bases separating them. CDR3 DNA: TGTGCCAGCAGTTCCTTATCTGCAACTAATGAAAAACTGTTTTTT. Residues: CASSSLSATNEKLFF.

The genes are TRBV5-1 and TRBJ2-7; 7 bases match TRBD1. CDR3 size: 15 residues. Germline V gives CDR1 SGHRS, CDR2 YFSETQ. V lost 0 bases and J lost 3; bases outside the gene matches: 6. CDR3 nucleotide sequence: TGCGCCAGCAGCTTGGTACGGACAGGTGACTACGAGCAGTACTTC. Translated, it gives CASSLVRTGDYEQYF.

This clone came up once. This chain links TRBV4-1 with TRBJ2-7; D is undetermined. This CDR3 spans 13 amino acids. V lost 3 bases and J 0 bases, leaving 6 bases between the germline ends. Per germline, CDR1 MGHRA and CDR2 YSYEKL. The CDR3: CASSQLYSYEQYF. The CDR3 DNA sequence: TGCGCCAGCAGCCAGTTGTACTCCTACGAGCAGTACTTC.